The rows below give T cell receptor beta chains drawn from one sample of a study of blood T cell repertoires in COVID-19. Some clones are missing from TCRdb's copy, which holds only in-frame ones; the method was immunoSEQ multiplex PCR. This table holds under 200,000 clones, approximately 83% found once. Sequenced input: peripheral blood. The receptors come from a human donor with acute or convalescent COVID-19. The donor label of this sample is uncertain. CDR3s include the opening cysteine and the closing phenylalanine or tryptophan. The D gene is left open where the match is weak. Size is omitted from some rows. Given values are once, few, many or a class for expanded clones.

TRBD2	TRBJ2-1	TRBV19	.	CASSRAGSVGSNEQFF	TGTGCCAGTAGTAGAGCGGGGTCTGTGGGGTCCAATGAGCAGTTCTTC
.	TRBJ2-2	TRBV9	.	CASSVYRETGELFF	TGTGCCAGCAGCGTCTACAGGGAAACCGGGGAGCTGTTTTTT
TRBD1	TRBJ1-1	TRBV7-8	.	CASSPRDSQSEAFF	TGTGCCAGCAGCCCCAGGGACAGTCAGAGTGAAGCTTTCTTT
.	TRBJ1-1	TRBV11-3	.	CASSLGPKKLNTEAFF	TGTGCCAGCAGCTTGGGCCCGAAAAAGCTGAACACTGAAGCTTTCTTT
.	TRBJ1-1	TRBV4-1	few	CASSQEAFTEAFF	TGCGCCAGCAGCCAAGAGGCATTTACTGAAGCTTTCTTT
TRBD1	TRBJ1-4	TRBV9	.	CASSSLDRDEKLFF	TGTGCCAGCAGCTCCCTAGACAGGGATGAAAAACTGTTTTTT
.	TRBJ1-2	TRBV15	.	CATSRDEGAGYGYTF	TGTGCCACCAGCAGAGATGAGGGCGCCGGATATGGCTACACCTTC
TRBD1	TRBJ1-1	TRBV3-1/TRBV3-2	.	CASSQDKTGTMSTEAFF	TGTGCCAGCAGCCAGGACAAGACAGGGACCATGTCCACTGAAGCTTTCTTT
TRBD2	TRBJ2-1	TRBV4-2	.	CAAGGAGGEQFF	TGTGCCGCCGGGGGGGCGGGCGGTGAGCAGTTCTTC
.	TRBJ2-7	TRBV30	.	CAWSEGEEQYF	TGTGCCTGGAGTGAGGGGGAAGAGCAGTACTTC
.	TRBJ2-3	TRBV3-1/TRBV3-2	.	CASSQGFLTTADTQYF	TGTGCCAGCAGCCAAGGATTTCTTACCACGGCAGATACGCAGTATTTT
.	TRBJ1-2	TRBV5-4	.	CASSFIGGGYTF	TGTGCCAGCAGCTTTATAGGGGGTGGCTACACCTTC
.	TRBJ2-5	TRBV5-6	once	CASSLVGMGETQYF	TGTGCCAGCAGCTTGGTCGGGATGGGGGAGACCCAGTACTTC
TRBD2	TRBJ2-1	TRBV19	.	CASSTGRAIRDEQFF	TGTGCCAGTAGCACCGGGAGGGCCATTAGAGATGAGCAGTTCTTC
TRBD1	TRBJ2-4	TRBV19	.	CASSARGRFTDIQYF	TGTGCCAGTAGTGCCAGGGGGCGATTTACGGACATTCAGTACTTC
TRBD1	TRBJ2-3	TRBV19	.	CASSTGTGTGTDTQYF	TGTGCCAGTAGTACCGGGACAGGGACGGGCACAGATACGCAGTATTTT
.	TRBJ1-6	TRBV7-2	.	CASSLDRYSPLHF	TGTGCCAGCAGCTTAGATCGGTATTCACCCCTCCACTTT
.	TRBJ2-7	TRBV10-3	.	CAISGTSEQYF	TGTGCCATCAGCGGGACTTCCGAGCAGTACTTC
.	TRBJ2-2	TRBV10-2	.	CASRPDRSNTGELFF	TGCGCCAGCAGACCCGACAGGTCGAACACCGGGGAGCTGTTTTTT
.	TRBJ2-7	TRBV5-1	.	CASSLGAGLAYEQYF	TGCGCCAGCAGCCTGGGGGCAGGGCTAGCCTACGAGCAGTACTTC
TRBD1	TRBJ1-1	TRBV9	.	CASSVGPGGTEAFF	TGTGCCAGCAGCGTAGGGCCAGGGGGCACTGAAGCTTTCTTT
.	TRBJ2-7	TRBV7-9	.	CASTRGSSYEQYF	TGTGCCAGCACGCGGGGAAGCTCCTACGAGCAGTACTTC
TRBD1	TRBJ1-5	TRBV7-2	.	CASSRTGAQPQHF	TGTGCCAGCAGCCGGACAGGGGCTCAGCCCCAGCATTTT
.	TRBJ2-7	TRBV5-1	.	CASSLEPRGQDVYEQYF	TGCGCCAGCAGCTTGGAACCCAGGGGTCAAGACGTCTACGAGCAGTACTTC
.	TRBJ2-5	TRBV19	.	CASSRGDSQETQYF	TGTGCCAGTAGCCGCGGGGACAGCCAAGAGACCCAGTACTTC
.	TRBJ1-4	TRBV6-5	.	CASSPHTQSGEKLFF	TGTGCCAGCAGTCCCCACACCCAAAGCGGTGAAAAACTGTTTTTT
.	TRBJ1-1	TRBV5-1	.	CASSFQGVTEAFF	TGCGCCAGCAGCTTTCAAGGGGTCACTGAAGCTTTCTTT
.	TRBJ2-6	TRBV7-8	.	CASSLPRVAGANVLTF	TGTGCCAGCAGCTTGCCCAGGGTGGCGGGGGCCAACGTCCTGACTTTC
TRBD2	TRBJ2-3	TRBV6-2/TRBV6-3	once	CASSSWTSGYTDTQYF	TGTGCCAGCAGTTCCTGGACTAGCGGTTACACAGATACGCAGTATTTT
TRBD2	TRBJ2-7	TRBV11-2	once	CASSLDMAGVPHEQYF	TGTGCCAGCAGCTTAGACATGGCGGGGGTCCCTCACGAGCAGTACTTC
TRBD1	TRBJ2-7	TRBV5-1	.	CASSLGQGAYEQYF	TGCGCCAGCAGCTTAGGCCAGGGGGCGTACGAGCAGTACTTC
TRBD1	TRBJ1-1	TRBV29-1	once	CSVEAGGFTEAFF	TGCAGCGTTGAGGCAGGGGGATTCACTGAAGCTTTCTTT
TRBD2	TRBJ2-7	TRBV7-9	.	CASSHGLAGGRSYEQYF	TGTGCCAGCAGCCATGGACTAGCGGGAGGGCGATCCTACGAGCAGTACTTC
.	TRBJ2-3	TRBV6-5	once	CASSPLGRSDTQYF	TGTGCCAGCAGCCCATTGGGGAGGTCAGATACGCAGTATTTT
TRBD2	TRBJ2-2	TRBV7-9	.	CASSSGASGVRTGELFF	TGTGCCAGCAGCTCCGGGGCTAGCGGGGTTCGTACCGGGGAGCTGTTTTTT
.	TRBJ1-4	TRBV2	few	CASSESLPNEKLFF	TGTGCCAGCAGTGAGAGCCTTCCTAATGAAAAACTGTTTTTT
TRBD1	TRBJ1-5	TRBV28	.	CASSPDRVANQPQHF	TGTGCCAGCAGTCCGGACAGGGTAGCAAATCAGCCCCAGCATTTT
.	TRBJ1-5	TRBV9	.	CASSVDYNQPQHF	TGTGCCAGCAGCGTAGACTACAATCAGCCCCAGCATTTT
.	TRBJ1-6	TRBV15	few	CATSRDIYSPLHF	TGTGCCACCAGCAGAGATATCTATTCACCCCTCCACTTT
TRBD2	TRBJ2-1	TRBV2	.	CASSGGGVSEQFF	TGTGCCAGCAGTGGCGGGGGGGTGAGTGAGCAGTTCTTC
.	TRBJ2-1	TRBV30	.	CAWSVEGSYNEQFF	TGTGCCTGGAGTGTAGAGGGTTCCTACAATGAGCAGTTCTTC
.	TRBJ2-2	TRBV5-6	.	CASSLGTQTGELFF	TGTGCCAGCAGCTTGGGTACACAGACCGGGGAGCTGTTTTTT
TRBD2	TRBJ2-3	TRBV12-3/TRBV12-4	.	CASSFGGADTQYF	TGTGCCAGCAGTTTCGGGGGGGCAGATACGCAGTATTTT
.	TRBJ1-5	TRBV2	.	CASSDRYNQPQHF	TGTGCCAGCAGCGACAGGTATAATCAGCCCCAGCATTTT
.	TRBJ1-1	TRBV27	few	CASSPLQRNTEAFF	TGTGCCAGCAGTCCCTTACAGAGGAACACTGAAGCTTTCTTT
.	TRBJ1-1	TRBV7-9	.	CASSLALMNTEAFF	TGTGCCAGCAGCTTAGCACTCATGAACACTGAAGCTTTCTTT
.	TRBJ1-1	TRBV10-3	.	CAISDSYTEAFF	TGTGCCATCAGTGACTCGTACACTGAAGCTTTCTTT
.	TRBJ1-4	TRBV30	few	CAWSLDRVNEKLFF	TGTGCCTGGAGCCTAGACAGAGTTAATGAAAAACTGTTTTTT
TRBD1	TRBJ1-2	TRBV5-1	.	CASSHRTGGEGGYTF	TGCGCCAGCAGCCATCGGACAGGGGGTGAAGGGGGCTACACCTTC
TRBD1	TRBJ2-7	TRBV28	.	CASSPGQGAREQYF	TGTGCCAGCAGCCCGGGACAGGGGGCGCGGGAGCAGTACTTC
.	TRBJ2-7	TRBV27	.	CASSPMSSYEQYF	TGTGCCAGCAGCCCGATGAGCTCCTACGAGCAGTACTTC
.	TRBJ2-3	TRBV7-2	.	CASSRAGVAQYF	TGTGCCAGCAGCCGCGCCGGGGTGGCGCAGTATTTT
TRBD1	TRBJ1-2	TRBV9	.	CASSVGRDSYGYTF	TGTGCCAGCAGCGTAGGTAGGGACAGCTATGGCTACACCTTC
.	TRBJ1-5	TRBV28	.	CASSPSETPRGQPQHF	TGTGCCAGCAGTCCCTCCGAAACTCCCCGGGGTCAGCCCCAGCATTTT
TRBD2	TRBJ2-2	TRBV9	once	CASTLRREGPGELFF	TGTGCCAGCACCCTAAGGCGGGAGGGCCCCGGGGAGCTGTTTTTT
.	TRBJ1-2	TRBV11-1	.	CASSLIPEANYGYTF	TGTGCCAGCAGCTTAATCCCAGAAGCTAACTATGGCTACACCTTC
.	TRBJ2-1	TRBV11-1	.	CASSLGGRNEQFF	TGTGCCAGCAGCTTAGGGGGCAGGAATGAGCAGTTCTTC
.	TRBJ1-3	TRBV4-1	.	CASSTSTGTGNTIYF	TGCGCCAGCAGCACAAGCACAGGGACTGGAAACACCATATATTTT
TRBD1	TRBJ2-1	TRBV7-2	.	CASSSGTAFNEQFF	TGTGCCAGCAGCTCCGGGACAGCATTCAATGAGCAGTTCTTC
TRBD1	TRBJ1-2	TRBV28	few	CASSLQGQRQGNYGYTF	TGTGCCAGCAGTTTACAGGGCCAAAGACAGGGGAACTATGGCTACACCTTC